Listed here is a single TCR beta chain. No cognate antigen has been identified for it. There are no base qualities to consult, and no much larger clone falls within one base. The library came from the immunoSEQ multiplex PCR assay. TCRdb limited this immuneACCESS table to in-frame rearrangements with V and J called. A share of clones is missing; checked studies link under half to unresolved V genes, and the rest is unexplained. This sample gives 40,000 to 55,000 clones in total; 85% to 95% of them show up just once. The ten largest clones add up to roughly 0.55% of the sample. These data come from a study of T cell changes during pregnancy in multiple sclerosis (dated by TCRdb to between 2018 and 2020). In the study overall: The study examined how the T cell repertoire changed over the course of pregnancy in women with multiple sclerosis.

From the cysteine through the phenylalanine, the CDR3 covers 16 amino acids. Solely the CDR3 DNA is kept, with 48 bases framed from the first base. V lost 2 bases and J lost 2 bases; the stretch between them is 13 bases long. As encoded in the germline V gene (reference sequence), CDR1 is LNHDA while CDR2 is SQIVND. The rearrangement combines TRBV19 with TRBJ1-3; no D gene is confidently identified. Source: CD4+ T cells from peripheral blood mononuclear cells, taken in the third trimester of pregnancy. The sequence was collected from a female donor with multiple sclerosis, enrolled in a pregnancy study. At the DNA level, the sequence is TGTGCCAGTAGTATACAGGATTTGGCTACTGGAAACACCATATATTTT. Its protein reads: CASSIQDLATGNTIYF.